This TCR beta chain emerged from a study of shared clonotypes between healthy human individuals (dated by TCRdb to 2020 to 2022). For the wider study: The cohort included three men and a couple of women between 18 and 49 years of age. Blood TCR repertoires of five healthy adults were deeply sequenced to estimate repertoire size and the extent of clonotype sharing between individuals. For each donor, CD4 naive and CD4 memory were each given three plates, CD8 naive was given two plates, and CD8 memory was given one plate. Leukapheresis yielded between about 0.94 and 9 billion PBMCs per donor. To increase sequencing depth and limit assay-specific biases, TCR repertoire library preparation and sequencing were carried out by different laboratories using diverse techniques. Summary of the overall study and its limitations: Sharing across a few donors was observed for around 5% of naive CD4, 3% to 3.5% of naive CD8, 2% to 2.5% of memory CD4, and about 0.38% of memory CD8 clonotypes. Estimated clonotype richness was generally larger for naive than for memory subsets. Rarefaction of sorted-subset datasets indicated incomplete sequencing despite the large sequencing depth. Only blood was sampled, and tissue TCR repertoires likely differ from those in blood. Based on pairwise subsampling, the degree of clonotype sharing among donors was expected to be affected by sequencing depth. The genetic and exposure-history diversity represented was limited by the small number of donors. Higher generation probabilities were observed for clonotypes shared by all four sorted-subset donors than for non-shared clonotypes.

Healthy HIV-negative adults with no recently reported acute infections or vaccinations were included as donors. Every donor was a Caucasian adult residing in Nashville, Tennessee, USA. Magnetic negative selection was used to enrich CD4+ T cells, after which naive cells were positively selected on CD45RA and the negative fraction became the memory subset. Blood was collected by leukapheresis, and PBMCs were isolated by Ficoll-Histopaque density gradient centrifugation and then cryopreserved in liquid nitrogen vapor phase. Purity and quantity of every magnetically sorted T cell population were checked by analytical flow cytometry. Each sorted fraction had its genomic DNA isolated and then quantified by UV absorbance on a Nanodrop 2000c. TCR CDR3 regions were amplified from genomic DNA by multiplex PCR using the deep immunoSEQ assay. Genomic DNA extracted from each cell subset was distributed evenly over all wells of several immunoSEQ 96-well plates, and each plate served as one replicate. Each replicate PCR for sorted subsets received approximately 220 ng genomic DNA, equal to roughly 33,000 T cell genomes. Purified libraries were quantified with a Qubit 3.0 fluorometer, sized on a Bioanalyzer 2100, and re-quantified with the KAPA Library Quantification kit. Every immunoSEQ 96-well plate was sequenced on a dedicated single-read 150-cycle Illumina NextSeq 550 flow cell. As for how the authors treated the data: Because only junctional sequences without quality scores were contained in the immunoSEQ output, filtering matching that applied to full-length reads could not be performed. To assign V/J genes and CDR3, sequences were annotated against IMGT germline references using PyIR, a Python wrapper for IgBLAST v1.9. Any read was removed if the V/J assignment was weak (E-value above 1e-6), the CDR3 was missing, or the read contained stop codons, out-of-frame junctions, or ambiguous translated residues. V3J clonotypes were defined as sequences sharing the same inferred V gene, J gene, and CDR3 amino acid sequence. The percentage overlap between two repertoires was calculated by dividing the number of shared unique clonotypes by the size of the smaller repertoire. Richness of each repertoire was evaluated using RTK rarefaction, the Chao1 estimator, and Recon v2.1 estimates of unobserved clonotypes. Generation probabilities for all TCRbeta clonotypes obtained by the gDNA method from a handful of donors were computed using OLGA. TCRdb obtained this table from immuneACCESS and retained in-frame rearrangements with V and J assigned. These tables miss some clones; where compared with another copy, unresolved V genes account for less than half of the shortfall, and the remainder is unexplained. For V, J and clone size, that table is used; D and trimming come from the DNA. Counted in this sample were hundreds of thousands of clones; roughly 70% of them appeared once. Jointly, the top ten make up 1.5% to 2% of the sample.

Turning to this clone: The antigen it recognizes is unknown. No base-level quality is on record; no much larger clone is a single base apart.

What was sequenced was memory CD4+ T cells sorted from blood. The meaning of the sample's cell subset or site label: CD45RA-negative fraction. The TCR sequence derives from a woman in her twenties or thirties in good health.

The CDR3 is CASSAEKGHVSRNEQFF. The DNA is TGTGCCAGCAGCGCCGAGAAGGGGCACGTTTCGCGGAATGAGCAGTTCTTC. The chain uses TRBV11-2 and TRBJ2-1; the best D guess is TRBD1, with 5 bases matching. There are 17 amino acids in the CDR3, from cysteine to phenylalanine inclusive. Just the 51-base CDR3 DNA is kept, in frame starting at base 1. Deletion took 5 bases off V and 7 bases off J, with a span of 24 bases between the germline ends. The germline V gene sets CDR1 to SGHAT and CDR2 to FQNNGV.